The clone carrying this T cell receptor beta chain was counted between two and nine times. Its specificity is not known. Every TCR beta cDNA library bore unique molecular identifiers. Input populations of roughly 0.9 to 10 million T cells gave rise to approximately 500,000 cDNA molecules. TCRdb fed the PCR reads into MiXCR, producing one record per CDR3 protein. The sample consists of hundreds of thousands of distinct CDR3 sequences, roughly three fifths of them appearing once. The CDR3 has 15 amino acids. Germline loops: CDR1 DFQATT, CDR2 SNEGSKA (reference sequence). The V gene lost 5 bases and the J gene lost 3 bases, with 17 bases spanning the gap. This sample was included in a study of post-analysis software for immune sequencing data. Overall study context: Recorded disease courses covered relapsing-remitting, secondary progressive and progressive-relapsing multiple sclerosis. Some patients had no subtype annotation.

Overall study findings and caveats: F measure grouped same-batch samples tightly together. Controls had lower frequencies than patients of five TRBV segments, which included TRBV5-6, TRBV5-1 and TRBV20-1. A significant reduction in normalized Chao1 diversity was observed in multiple sclerosis patients versus controls.

This chain connects TRBV20-1 to TRBJ2-1, with D maybe TRBD2 (6 bases). The sample was blood. The sequence was collected from a girl aged 2-9 years with multiple sclerosis. As DNA, the CDR3 is TGCAGTGCTCCAACAAGGAGGGTCGGCTACAATGAGCAGTTCTTC. This gives the protein CSAPTRRVGYNEQFF.